These 17 T cell receptor beta chains were sequenced from one sample in a study of cytomegalovirus exposure and HLA in healthy donors. The PCR was carried out with 60 Vbeta primers and 13 Jbeta primers. Only in-frame clones appear in the TCRdb table, and some are missing; sequencing was by immunoSEQ multiplex PCR. Seen here are around 110,000 clones, 70% to 75% observed once, and the top ten hold 1.5% to 2%. Sequencing used PBMCs. These receptors were taken from a woman in her late teens or twenties in good health and CMV-seronegative.

For the CDR3, the DNA is TGTGCCAGCAGTGACTCGGCGGGGGAGAGCACAGATACGCAGTATTTT. As protein: CASSDSAGESTDTQYF. The rearrangement uses TRBV6-4 and TRBJ2-3; 7 bases are shared with TRBD2. The CDR3 is made up of 16 amino acids. With V trimmed by 0 bases and J by 0 bases, 3 bases remained unmatched. Germline V CDR1 and CDR2: MRHNA, SNTAGT.

V usage is TRBV29-1 and J usage is TRBJ2-2, with 9 nucleotides matching TRBD1. The CDR3 is 14 amino acids. V trimming: 6 bases; J trimming: 5 bases; junction bases outside the gene matches: 7. Germline CDR1 SQVTM, CDR2 ANQGSEA. CDR3 residues: CSVPGQGNTGELFF. The CDR3 DNA is TGCAGCGTCCCGGGACAGGGAAATACCGGGGAGCTGTTTTTT.

This chain uses TRBV4-1 with TRBJ1-6; possibly TRBD1 for D (5 bases). Per germline, CDR1 MGHRA and CDR2 YSYEKL. The CDR3 contains 16 residues. Trimming stripped 8 bases from V and 6 bases from J, with 20 bases between. The CDR3, as DNA: TGCGCCAGCTCTTGGACAAGTAGGTTTCCTAATTCACCCCTCCACTTT. It translates to CASSWTSRFPNSPLHF.

V and J are TRBV6-1 and TRBJ1-1; D is undetermined. Trimming took off 1 base at V and 3 bases at J, with 12 bases between the two ends. The CDR3 is made up of 15 amino acids. Per germline, CDR1 MNHNS and CDR2 SASEGT. CDR3 in DNA: TGTGCCAGCAGTGAAGGGCTGGGAGAGGACACTGAAGCTTTCTTT. Protein product: CASSEGLGEDTEAFF.

This rearrangement joins TRBV2 to TRBJ1-2; TRBD1 matches at 7 bases. V shed 5 bases and J 8 bases; nucleotides not matched to a gene: 17. The CDR3 length is 16 residues. Per germline, CDR1 SNHLY and CDR2 FYNNEI. Here the CDR3 reads CASSSRVGHRGAGYTF. DNA for the CDR3: TGTGCCAGCAGTTCGCGAGTCGGGCACAGGGGCGCGGGCTACACCTTC. Supplemented by reference TRBV2 and TRBJ1-2, the full variable domain reads EPEVTQTPSHQVTQMGQEVILRCVPISNHLYFYWYRQILGQKVEFLVSFYNNEISEKSEIFDDQFSVERPDGSNFTLKIRSTKLEDSAMYFCASSSRVGHRGAGYTFGSGTRLTVV.

Remarks on this clone: One junction end does not reproduce the germline sequence, and a read error may be involved. The chain uses TRBV7-7 and TRBJ2-5, with 12 bases aligning to TRBD2. The CDR3 totals 16 residues. Germline values: CDR1 SSHAT, CDR2 FNYEAQ (reference sequence). DNA of the CDR3: TGTGCTAGCAGCTTAGAAACTAGCGGGGGGATCGAGACCCAGTACTTC. Amino acids: CASSLETSGGIETQYF. The full variable domain, rest sourced from reference TRBV7-7 and TRBJ2-5, is GAGVSQSPRYKVTKRGQDVTLRCDPISSHATLYWYQQALGQGPEFLTYFNYEAQPDKSGLPSDRFSAERPEGSISTLTIQRTEQRDSAMYRCASSLETSGGIETQYFGPGTRLLVL.

There are a few counts of this clone. This rearrangement joins TRBV30 to TRBJ1-5; perhaps TRBD1 as D (6 bases). The CDR3 consists of 14 residues. Germline V gene data show CDR1 as GTSNPN and CDR2 as SVGIG (reference sequence). Between the trimmed V and J ends, which lost 2 bases and 4 bases, there was a span of 12 bases. CDR3 DNA: TGTGCCTGGAGTAATCAGGGGAAAAATCAGCCCCAGCATTTT. Its protein product is CAWSNQGKNQPQHF.

The J gene is TRBJ2-2, the V gene TRBV30, with 7 bases lining up with TRBD2. CDR3 size: 17 residues. Germline V gene sequence: CDR1 GTSNPN, CDR2 SVGIG (reference sequence). V was pared by 5 bases and J by 5 bases, with 17 bases of the junction left unmatched. The CDR3 protein is CAWWGVSGPSGTGELFF. The CDR3, as DNA: TGTGCCTGGTGGGGTGTTAGCGGGCCCTCAGGGACCGGGGAGCTGTTTTTT. Looking up the rest from reference TRBV30 and TRBJ2-2 gives the full variable domain: SQTIHQWPATLVQPVGSPLSLECTVEGTSNPNLYWYRQAAGRGLQLLFYSVGIGQISSEVPQNLSASRPQDRQFILSSKKLLLSDSGFYLCAWWGVSGPSGTGELFFGEGSRLTVL.

The chain joins TRBV28 to TRBJ1-2; possibly TRBD1 for D (5 bases). The CDR3 runs 16 residues. Per germline, CDR1 MDHEN and CDR2 SYDVKM. V lost 7 bases and J lost 1, with 19 bases in between. The CDR3 sequence: CASTSYKEGNNYGYTF. DNA of the CDR3: TGTGCCAGCACCTCATATAAGGAGGGGAATAACTATGGCTACACCTTC.

This chain uses TRBV7-8 with TRBJ1-2, with D perhaps TRBD1 (5 bases). The V end was cut by 3 bases, the J end by 6 bases, with 17 bases between. The CDR3 totals 15 residues. Germline V gene data show CDR1 as SGHVS and CDR2 as FQNEAQ. The DNA for the CDR3 is TGTGCCAGCAGCTTGGTGGGTCGACAGAGAAATGGCTACACCTTC. This sequence encodes CASSLVGRQRNGYTF.

CDR3 sequence reads: CASSVQYQETQYF. The CDR3 bases are TGTGCCAGCAGTGTACAATACCAAGAGACCCAGTACTTC. The chain combines TRBV2 with TRBJ2-5; D unclear. Deletions cut 4 bases from V and 0 bases from J, with 6 bases between. This CDR3 spans 13 amino acids. The V gene's germline CDR1 is SNHLY and CDR2 FYNNEI.

The rearrangement links TRBV5-1 to TRBJ2-1; 13 bases align to TRBD2. CDR3 length equals 15 residues. The germline gives CDR1 SGHRS, CDR2 YFSETQ. J was trimmed by 5 bases and V by 3 bases; bases with no gene match: 2. The CDR3 DNA follows: TGCGCCAGCAGCTCGGGACTAGCGGGGAACAATGAGCAGTTCTTC. Protein sequence: CASSSGLAGNNEQFF.

This clone has a handful of counts. The rearrangement joins TRBV4-2 to TRBJ1-4, with a weak D call TRBD1 (5 bases). Germline values: CDR1 LGHNA, CDR2 YNFKEQ. The CDR3 consists of 15 residues. The V and J ends lost 5 bases and 0 bases respectively, with 10 bases between them. The CDR3 nucleotides read TGTGCCAGCAGCGGGACTGGGGCAACTAATGAAAAACTGTTTTTT. Protein sequence: CASSGTGATNEKLFF.

CDR3 protein: CASSQEVASDEQYF. Here the CDR3 DNA reads TGCGCCAGCAGCCAAGAGGTGGCAAGTGACGAGCAGTACTTC. V usage is TRBV4-1 and J usage is TRBJ2-7, with no clear D. CDR3 length equals 14 residues. V lost 0 bases, J lost 5 bases, and 11 bases lay in between. Germline CDR1 is MGHRA and CDR2 is YSYEKL.

CDR3 nucleotide sequence: TGCGCCAGCAGCCAGATACAGAGATCGAACACTGAAGCTTTCTTT. It translates to CASSQIQRSNTEAFF. The chain carries TRBV4-1 and TRBJ1-1; D is uncertain. The CDR3 loop spans 15 amino acids. V was cut by 3 bases and J by 1 base, with 12 bases left in between. Looked up from germline, CDR1 is MGHRA and CDR2 is YSYEKL.

The chain joins TRBV19 to TRBJ2-7, with D tentatively TRBD1 (6 bases). Germline V CDR1 and CDR2: LNHDA, SQIVND (reference sequence). V gave up 3 bases and J gave up 2 bases, with 11 bases separating them. CDR3 size: 14 residues. The CDR3 DNA reads TGTGCCAGTAGTATTGTACAGGGCGCCTACGAGCAGTACTTC. Translating it yields CASSIVQGAYEQYF. The complete variable domain, with remaining parts taken from reference TRBV19 and TRBJ2-7, reads DGGITQSPKYLFRKEGQNVTLSCEQNLNHDAMYWYRQDPGQGLRLIYYSQIVNDFQKGDIAEGYSVSREKKESFPLTVTSAQKNPTAFYLCASSIVQGAYEQYFGPGTRLTVT.

V usage is TRBV4-1 and J usage is TRBJ1-1, with 7 bases lining up with TRBD1. Germline trimming cut 0 bases from V and 11 bases from J; bases unmatched to any gene: 21. This CDR3 has 18 residues. CDR1 is MGHRA, CDR2 YSYEKL, per germline. The CDR3 sequence is CASSQDIVVRTGPRSAFF. Written as DNA, the CDR3 is TGCGCCAGCAGCCAAGATATAGTCGTGAGGACAGGCCCCAGGTCGGCTTTCTTT.